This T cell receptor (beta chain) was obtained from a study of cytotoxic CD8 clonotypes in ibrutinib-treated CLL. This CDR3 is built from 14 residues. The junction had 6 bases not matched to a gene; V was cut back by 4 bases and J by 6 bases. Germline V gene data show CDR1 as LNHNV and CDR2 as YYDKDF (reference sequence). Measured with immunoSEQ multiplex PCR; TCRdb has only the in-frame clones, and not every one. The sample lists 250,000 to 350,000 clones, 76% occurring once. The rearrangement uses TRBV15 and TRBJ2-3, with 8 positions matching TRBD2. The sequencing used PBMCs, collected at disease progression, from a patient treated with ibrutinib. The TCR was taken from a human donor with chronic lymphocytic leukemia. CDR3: CATSTRTSWDTQYF. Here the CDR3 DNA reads TGTGCCACCAGCACTCGGACTAGCTGGGATACGCAGTATTTT.